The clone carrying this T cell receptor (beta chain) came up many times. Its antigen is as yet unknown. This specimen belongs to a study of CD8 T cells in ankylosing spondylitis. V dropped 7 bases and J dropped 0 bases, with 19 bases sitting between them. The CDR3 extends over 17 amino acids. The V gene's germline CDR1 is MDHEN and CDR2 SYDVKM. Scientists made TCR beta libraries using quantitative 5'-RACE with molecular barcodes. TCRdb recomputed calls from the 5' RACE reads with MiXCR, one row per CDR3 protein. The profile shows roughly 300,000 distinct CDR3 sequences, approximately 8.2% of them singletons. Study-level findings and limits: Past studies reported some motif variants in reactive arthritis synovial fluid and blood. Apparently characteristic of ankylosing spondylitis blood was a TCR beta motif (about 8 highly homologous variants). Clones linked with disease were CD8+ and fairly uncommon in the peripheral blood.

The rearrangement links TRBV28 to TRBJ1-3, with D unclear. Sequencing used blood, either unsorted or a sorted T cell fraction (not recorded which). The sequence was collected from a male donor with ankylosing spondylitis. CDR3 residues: CASTLGGHRSSGNTIYF. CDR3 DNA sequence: TGTGCCAGCACCCTCGGAGGGCATCGGAGCTCTGGAAACACCATATATTTT.